This T cell receptor beta chain stems from a study of cytomegalovirus exposure and HLA in healthy donors. Study conclusions and caveats: Analysis was carried out at a later point, and it linked a missense DCLRE1C variant to TCR beta V- and J-gene trimming. Reported performance of the classifier showed diagnosis of cytomegalovirus status with high specificity and sensitivity. Certain sequence variants were highly shared and formed a cluster, and this cluster was likely a sequencing artifact.

A remark on this clone: Its target is not known.

The primer mix had 60 Vbeta and 13 Jbeta primers. The data were produced by immunoSEQ multiplex PCR, yet TCRdb's version contains in-frame clones alone and is incomplete. The sample contains approximately 150,000 clones, just under 80% of which appear only once. Trimming at V came to 5 bases and at J to 3 bases, leaving 4 bases not matched to a gene. The germline V gene has CDR1 SGHVS and CDR2 FNYEAQ. The CDR3 is 14 residues long. The rearrangement joins TRBV7-6 to TRBJ2-7; 10 bases map to TRBD1. The TCR comes from a young man in good health and CMV-seropositive. The source material was PBMCs. The CDR3 nucleotides read TGTGCCAGCAGCCCGGGACAGGGGTTCTACGAGCAGTACTTC. Residues: CASSPGQGFYEQYF.